Below are 5 T cell receptor beta chains sequenced from a single sample in a study of blood T cell repertoires in COVID-19. Some clones are missing from TCRdb's copy, which holds only in-frame ones; the method was immunoSEQ multiplex PCR. Of about 88,000 clones in the sample, about two thirds were seen once. Sequenced input: peripheral blood. These receptors were obtained from a woman in her sixties in a cohort sampled during active or convalescent COVID-19.

The V and J genes are TRBV5-1 and TRBJ1-1; D gene unclear. This CDR3 contains 12 residues. In germline, CDR1 is SGHRS, CDR2 YFSETQ. V lost 0 bases and J lost 6, with 6 bases in between. The CDR3 region is CASSLEASEAFF. CDR3 DNA sequence: TGCGCCAGCAGCTTGGAAGCATCTGAAGCTTTCTTT.

The V gene is TRBV18, the J gene TRBJ1-4; D unresolved. CDR3 length: 13 amino acids. Germline-derived CDR1 and CDR2 are KGHSH and LQKENI. V lost 2 bases and J lost 5, with 6 bases in between. The chain's CDR3 is CASSPGLNEKLFF. The CDR3 DNA follows: TGTGCCAGCTCACCAGGGCTGAATGAAAAACTGTTTTTT.

V and J are TRBV5-1 and TRBJ2-4; 8 bases align to TRBD1. Losses at the gene ends were 1 base for V and 2 bases for J; bases not matched to a gene: 5. The CDR3 runs to 16 residues. From germline, CDR1 is SGHRS and CDR2 YFSETQ. The CDR3 bases are TGCGCCAGCAGCTTGTTTCAGGGGGCGACCAAAAACATTCAGTACTTC. Protein sequence: CASSLFQGATKNIQYF. The whole variable domain, remainder taken from reference TRBV5-1 and TRBJ2-4, is KAGVTQTPRYLIKTRGQQVTLSCSPISGHRSVSWYQQTPGQGLQFLFEYFSETQRNKGNFPGRFSGRQFSNSRSEMNVSTLELGDSALYLCASSLFQGATKNIQYFGAGTRLSVL.

This rearrangement joins TRBV7-9 to TRBJ2-5, with 8 bases aligning to TRBD2. Trimming cost V 1 base and J 2 bases; bases outside gene matches: 0. The CDR3 consists of 14 residues. Germline V gene lookup returns CDR1 SEHNR and CDR2 FQNEAQ (reference sequence). The CDR3, as DNA: TGTGCCAGCAGCTTAGGACTAGCGCAAGAGACCCAGTACTTC. The encoded protein is CASSLGLAQETQYF.

This clone was observed at least ten times. This chain connects TRBV18 to TRBJ2-1; D remains unclear. V was trimmed by 2 bases and J by 0 bases, leaving 8 bases between them. CDR1 is KGHSH, CDR2 LQKENI, per germline. The CDR3 covers 15 residues. The CDR3 sequence: CASSPSGNSYNEQFF. The CDR3 coding sequence is TGTGCCAGCTCACCAAGTGGCAACTCCTACAATGAGCAGTTCTTC.